This T cell receptor beta chain was profiled in a study of blood T cell repertoires in COVID-19. Everyone who took part was about 18 to 90 years old, and they came from 20 to 25 US areas. Using immunoSEQ multiplex PCR, the repertoire was profiled, and TCRdb retains in-frame clones only, with some absent. This sample has about 410,000 clones; roughly 91% occur once, and the top ten carry about 0.6%. The TCR was taken from a man younger than 35 who had recovered from COVID-19. The sequencing input was PBMCs or T cells enriched from blood (not recorded which).

As DNA, the CDR3 is TGCGCCAGCAGTGAGGGCAGGGCGGGGTTGCATCAGCCCCAGCATTTT. Protein: CASSEGRAGLHQPQHF. The J gene is TRBJ1-5, the V gene TRBV10-2; TRBD1 might be the D (5 bases). V lost 2 bases and J 5 bases, leaving 16 bases between the germline ends. The V gene's germline CDR1 is WSHSY and CDR2 SAAADI. The CDR3 is 16 amino acids.